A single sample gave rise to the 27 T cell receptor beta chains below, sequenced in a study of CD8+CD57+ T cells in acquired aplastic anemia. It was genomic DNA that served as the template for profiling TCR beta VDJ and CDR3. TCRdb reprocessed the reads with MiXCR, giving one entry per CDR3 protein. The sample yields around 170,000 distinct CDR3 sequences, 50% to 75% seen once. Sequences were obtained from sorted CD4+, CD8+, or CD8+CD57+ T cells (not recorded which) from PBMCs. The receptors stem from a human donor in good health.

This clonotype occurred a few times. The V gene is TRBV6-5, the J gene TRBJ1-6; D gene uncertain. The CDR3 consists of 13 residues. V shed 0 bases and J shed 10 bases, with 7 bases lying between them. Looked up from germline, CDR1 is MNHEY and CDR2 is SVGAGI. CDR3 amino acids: CASSYSRESPLHF. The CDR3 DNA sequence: TGTGCCAGCAGTTACTCACGGGAATCACCCCTCCACTTT.

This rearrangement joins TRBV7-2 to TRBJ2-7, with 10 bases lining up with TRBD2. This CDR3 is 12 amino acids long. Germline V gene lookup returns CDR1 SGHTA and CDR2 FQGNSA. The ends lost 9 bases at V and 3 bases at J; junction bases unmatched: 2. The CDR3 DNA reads TGTGCCAGTACTAGCGGGGTCTACGAGCAGTACTTC. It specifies CASTSGVYEQYF.

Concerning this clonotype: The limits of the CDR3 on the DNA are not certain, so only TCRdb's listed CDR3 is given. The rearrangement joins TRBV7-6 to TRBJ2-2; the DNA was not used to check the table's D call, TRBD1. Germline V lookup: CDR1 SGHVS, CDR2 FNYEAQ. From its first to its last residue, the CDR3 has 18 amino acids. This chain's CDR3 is CASSLYAWGQGAAGEPVF.

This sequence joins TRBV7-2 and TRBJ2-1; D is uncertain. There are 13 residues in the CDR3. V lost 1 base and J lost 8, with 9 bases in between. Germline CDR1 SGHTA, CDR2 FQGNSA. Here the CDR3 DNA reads TGTGCCAGCAGCTTAGACGTAGTCTATGAGCAGTTCTTC. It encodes CASSLDVVYEQFF.

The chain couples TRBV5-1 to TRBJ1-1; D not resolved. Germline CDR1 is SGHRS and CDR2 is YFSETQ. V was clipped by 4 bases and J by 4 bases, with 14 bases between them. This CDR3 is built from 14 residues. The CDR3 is CASSEGPSGTEAFF. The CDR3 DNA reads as TGCGCCAGCAGCGAGGGTCCTTCAGGCACTGAAGCTTTCTTT.

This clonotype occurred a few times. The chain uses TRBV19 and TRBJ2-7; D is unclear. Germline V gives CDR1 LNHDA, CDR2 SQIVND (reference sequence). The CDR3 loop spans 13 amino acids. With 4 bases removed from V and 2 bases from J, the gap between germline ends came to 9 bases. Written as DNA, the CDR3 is TGTGCCAGTAGTAGTTCAGGAGCCTACGAGCAGTACTTC. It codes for CASSSSGAYEQYF.

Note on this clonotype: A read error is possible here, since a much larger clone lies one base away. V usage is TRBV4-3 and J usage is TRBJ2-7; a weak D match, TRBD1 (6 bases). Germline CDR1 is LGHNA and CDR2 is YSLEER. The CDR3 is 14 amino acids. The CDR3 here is CASSQDSGAYEQHF. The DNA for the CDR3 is TGCGCCAGCAGCCAAGACTCAGGGGCTTACGAGCAGCACTTC.

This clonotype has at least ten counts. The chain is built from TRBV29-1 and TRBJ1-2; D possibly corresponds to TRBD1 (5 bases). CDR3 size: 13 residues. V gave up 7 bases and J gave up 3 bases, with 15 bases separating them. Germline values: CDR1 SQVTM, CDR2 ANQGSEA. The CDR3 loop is CSAVGDLYYGYTF. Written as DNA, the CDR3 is TGCAGCGCGGTGGGGGACCTCTACTATGGCTACACCTTC.

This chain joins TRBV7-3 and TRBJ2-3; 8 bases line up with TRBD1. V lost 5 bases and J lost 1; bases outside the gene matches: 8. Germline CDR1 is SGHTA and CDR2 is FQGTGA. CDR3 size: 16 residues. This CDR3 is CASSVGGGQGTDTQYF. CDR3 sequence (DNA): TGTGCCAGCAGCGTAGGAGGGGGACAGGGCACAGATACGCAGTATTTT.

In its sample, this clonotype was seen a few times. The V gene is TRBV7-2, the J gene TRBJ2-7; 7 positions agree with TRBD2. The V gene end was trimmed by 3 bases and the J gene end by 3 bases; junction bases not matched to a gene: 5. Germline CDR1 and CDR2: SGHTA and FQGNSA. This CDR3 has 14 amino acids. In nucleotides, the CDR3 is TGTGCCAGCAGCTTGACTACTAGCGTCTACGAGCAGTACTTC. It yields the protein CASSLTTSVYEQYF. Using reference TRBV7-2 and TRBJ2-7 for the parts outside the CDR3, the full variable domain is GAGVSQSPSNKVTEKGKDVELRCDPISGHTALYWYRQSLGQGLEFLIYFQGNSAPDKSGLPSDRFSAERTGGSVSTLTIQRTQQEDSAVYLCASSLTTSVYEQYFGPGTRLTVT.

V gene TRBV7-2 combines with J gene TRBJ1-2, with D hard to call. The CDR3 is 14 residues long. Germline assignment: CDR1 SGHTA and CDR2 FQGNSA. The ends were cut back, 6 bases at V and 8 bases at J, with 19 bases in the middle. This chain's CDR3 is CASSRNIKGGGYTF. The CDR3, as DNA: TGTGCCAGCAGTCGAAATATCAAGGGTGGGGGCTACACCTTC.

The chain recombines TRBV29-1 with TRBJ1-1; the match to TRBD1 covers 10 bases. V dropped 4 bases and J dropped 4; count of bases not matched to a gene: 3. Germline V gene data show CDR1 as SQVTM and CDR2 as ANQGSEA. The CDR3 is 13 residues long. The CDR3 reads CSVVGQGGTEAFF. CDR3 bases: TGCAGCGTTGTTGGACAGGGGGGCACTGAAGCTTTCTTT.

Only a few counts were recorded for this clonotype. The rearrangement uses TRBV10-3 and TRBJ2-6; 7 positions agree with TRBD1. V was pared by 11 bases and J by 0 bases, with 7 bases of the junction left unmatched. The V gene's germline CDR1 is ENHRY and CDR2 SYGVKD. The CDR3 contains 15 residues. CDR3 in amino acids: CASQGDLSGANVLTF. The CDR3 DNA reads TGTGCCTCGCAGGGGGACCTCTCTGGGGCCAACGTCCTGACTTTC.

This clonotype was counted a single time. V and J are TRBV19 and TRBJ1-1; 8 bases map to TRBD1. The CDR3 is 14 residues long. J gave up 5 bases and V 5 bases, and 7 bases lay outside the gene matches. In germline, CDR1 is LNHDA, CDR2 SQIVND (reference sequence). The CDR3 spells CASSASGGETEAFF. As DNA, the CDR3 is TGTGCCAGTAGTGCTTCAGGGGGCGAGACTGAAGCTTTCTTT.

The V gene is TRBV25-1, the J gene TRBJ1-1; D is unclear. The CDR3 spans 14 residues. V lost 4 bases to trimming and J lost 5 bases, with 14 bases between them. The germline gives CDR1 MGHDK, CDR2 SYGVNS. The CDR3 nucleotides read TGTGCCAGCAGTGGAATGCACAAGACGACTGAAGCTTTCTTT. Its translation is CASSGMHKTTEAFF.

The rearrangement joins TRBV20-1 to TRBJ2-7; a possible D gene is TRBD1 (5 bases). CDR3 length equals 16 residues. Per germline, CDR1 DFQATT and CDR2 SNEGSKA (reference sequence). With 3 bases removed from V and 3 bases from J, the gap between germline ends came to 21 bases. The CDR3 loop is CSARGLRARAFYEQYF. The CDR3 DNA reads TGCAGTGCTAGGGGCCTCAGGGCCCGGGCGTTCTACGAGCAGTACTTC.

The CDR3 bases are TGTGCCAGCAGTTTTTACAGCCCCTACGAGCAGTACTTC. It specifies CASSFYSPYEQYF. The chain joins TRBV6-2 or TRBV6-3 to TRBJ2-7; D unresolved. Trimming removed 4 bases from V and 2 bases from J, with 9 bases in between. The CDR3 contains 13 residues. The germline V gene encodes CDR1 MNHEY and CDR2 SVGEGT.

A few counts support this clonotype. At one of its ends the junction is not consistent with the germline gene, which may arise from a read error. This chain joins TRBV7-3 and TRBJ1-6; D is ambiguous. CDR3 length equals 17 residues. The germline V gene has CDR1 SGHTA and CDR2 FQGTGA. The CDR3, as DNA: TGCGCCAGCAGCCCGCTGAGTCACGACTCCTATAATTCACCCCTCCACTTT. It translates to CASSPLSHDSYNSPLHF.

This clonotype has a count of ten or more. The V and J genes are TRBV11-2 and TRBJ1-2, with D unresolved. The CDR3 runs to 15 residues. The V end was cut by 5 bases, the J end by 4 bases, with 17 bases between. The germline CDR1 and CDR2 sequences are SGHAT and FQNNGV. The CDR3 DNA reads TGTGCCAGCAGCGGACCGGGCTACGAGGTCTATGGCTACACCTTC. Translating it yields CASSGPGYEVYGYTF.

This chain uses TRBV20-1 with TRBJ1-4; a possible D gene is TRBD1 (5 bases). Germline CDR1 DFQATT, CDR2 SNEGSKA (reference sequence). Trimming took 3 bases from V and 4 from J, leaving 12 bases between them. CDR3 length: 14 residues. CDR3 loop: CSASRTRVNEKLFF. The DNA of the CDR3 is TGCAGTGCTAGTCGGACAAGGGTTAATGAAAAACTGTTTTTT.

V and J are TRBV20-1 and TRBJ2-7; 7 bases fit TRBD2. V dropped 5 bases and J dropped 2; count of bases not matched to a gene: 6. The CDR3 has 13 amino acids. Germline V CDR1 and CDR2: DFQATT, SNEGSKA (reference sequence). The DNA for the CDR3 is TGCAGTGCTCAGAGCGGGATCGCCTACGAGCAGTACTTC. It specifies CSAQSGIAYEQYF.

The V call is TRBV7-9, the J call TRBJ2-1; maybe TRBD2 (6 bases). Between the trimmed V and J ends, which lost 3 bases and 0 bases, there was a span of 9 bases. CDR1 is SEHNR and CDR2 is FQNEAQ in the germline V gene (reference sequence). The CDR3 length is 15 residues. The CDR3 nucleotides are TGTGCCAGCAGCTTCGGGGGTACCTCCTACAATGAGCAGTTCTTC. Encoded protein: CASSFGGTSYNEQFF.

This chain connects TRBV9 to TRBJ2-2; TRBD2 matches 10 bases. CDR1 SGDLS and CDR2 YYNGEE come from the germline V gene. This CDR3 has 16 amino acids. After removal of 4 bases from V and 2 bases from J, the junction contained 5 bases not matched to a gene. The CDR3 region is CASSRAGGPNTGELFF. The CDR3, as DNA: TGTGCCAGCAGCCGAGCGGGGGGGCCAAACACCGGGGAGCTGTTTTTT.

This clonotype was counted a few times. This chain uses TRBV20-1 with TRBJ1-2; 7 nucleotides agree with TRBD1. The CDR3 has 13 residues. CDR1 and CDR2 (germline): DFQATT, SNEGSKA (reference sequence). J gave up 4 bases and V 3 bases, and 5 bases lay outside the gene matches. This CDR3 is CSARTGRSYGYTF. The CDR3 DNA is TGCAGTGCTAGGACAGGGCGCAGCTATGGCTACACCTTC.

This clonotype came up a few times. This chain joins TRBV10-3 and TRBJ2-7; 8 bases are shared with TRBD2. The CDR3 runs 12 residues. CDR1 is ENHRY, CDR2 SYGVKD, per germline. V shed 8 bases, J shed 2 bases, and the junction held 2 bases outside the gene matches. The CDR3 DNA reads TGTGCCATCGGGCGGGGGGCCTACGAGCAGTACTTC. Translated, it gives CAIGRGAYEQYF.

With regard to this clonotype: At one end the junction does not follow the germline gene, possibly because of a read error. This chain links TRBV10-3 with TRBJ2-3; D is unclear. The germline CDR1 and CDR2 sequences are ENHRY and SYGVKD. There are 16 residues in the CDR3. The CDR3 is CASSPRTISSTDTQYF. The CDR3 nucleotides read TGTGCCAGCAGTCCGCGGACCATCTCTAGCACAGATACGCAGTATTTT.

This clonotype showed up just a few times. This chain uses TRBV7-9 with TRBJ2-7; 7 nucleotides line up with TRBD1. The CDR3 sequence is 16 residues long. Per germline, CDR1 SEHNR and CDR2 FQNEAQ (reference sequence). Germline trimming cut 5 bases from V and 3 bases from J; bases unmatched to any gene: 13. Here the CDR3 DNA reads TGTGCCAGCAGCGTAACCTACAGGGGAAACAGCTACGAGCAGTACTTC. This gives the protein CASSVTYRGNSYEQYF.